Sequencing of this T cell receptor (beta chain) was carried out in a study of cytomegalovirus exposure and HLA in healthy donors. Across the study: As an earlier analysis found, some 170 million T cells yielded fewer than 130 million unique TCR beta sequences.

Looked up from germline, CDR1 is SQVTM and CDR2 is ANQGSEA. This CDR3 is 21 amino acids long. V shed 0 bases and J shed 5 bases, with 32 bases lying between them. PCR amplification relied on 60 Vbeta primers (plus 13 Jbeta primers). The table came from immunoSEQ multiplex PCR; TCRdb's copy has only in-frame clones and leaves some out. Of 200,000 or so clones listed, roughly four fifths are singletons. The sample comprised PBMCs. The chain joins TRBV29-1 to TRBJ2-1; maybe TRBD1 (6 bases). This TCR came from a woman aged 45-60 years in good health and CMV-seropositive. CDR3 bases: TGCAGCGTTGAAGATCGCATCCAACAGGGATCCCACACCGACGCCGACAATGAGCAGTTCTTC. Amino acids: CSVEDRIQQGSHTDADNEQFF.